Included here is one T cell receptor beta chain sequence, with context. The data were obtained in a study of blood T cell repertoires in COVID-19. Produced via immunoSEQ multiplex PCR; TCRdb's table is partial and in-frame only. This sample has 450,000 to 500,000 clones; 80% to 90% occur once, and the top ten carry roughly 3.1%. The CDR3 runs 15 residues. The TCR originated in a human donor in a cohort sampled during active COVID-19. The sequencing sample was made of peripheral blood. V usage is TRBV21-1 and J usage is TRBJ2-7; whether TRBD1, the table's D call, matches the DNA was not checked. TRBV21-1 is labeled a pseudogene. In DNA form, the CDR3 reads TGTGCCAGCGGGGGCTGGACACGAGAGTCCTACGAGCAGTACTTC. This translates into CASGGWTRESYEQYF.